The sequence of this TCR beta chain was determined in a study of response to subunit inactivated influenza vaccine. Whole-study results and caveats: Seasonal influenza vaccination, on each occasion, was suggested by the authors to recruit few new T cells.

Trimming removed 6 bases from V and 4 bases from J; junction bases left unmatched: 8. The CDR3 is 15 residues long. Germline CDR1 and CDR2: MNHNS and SASEGT. A remark on this clonotype: The target antigen is unknown.

One entry per CDR3 protein results from TCRdb running MiXCR on the RT-PCR reads. The table lists fewer than 800,000 distinct CDR3 sequences, around 14% of them singletons, with roughly 12% in the top ten. The specimen was PBMCs from blood, collected roughly 13 days after vaccination. This rearrangement joins TRBV6-1 to TRBJ2-1; 8 nucleotides match TRBD2. This TCR derives from a man aged 45-65 years who received an inactivated influenza vaccine. The CDR3 bases are TGTGCCAGCAGCACTAGCGGTTTATTATACAATGAGCAGTTCTTC. Translated, it gives CASSTSGLLYNEQFF.